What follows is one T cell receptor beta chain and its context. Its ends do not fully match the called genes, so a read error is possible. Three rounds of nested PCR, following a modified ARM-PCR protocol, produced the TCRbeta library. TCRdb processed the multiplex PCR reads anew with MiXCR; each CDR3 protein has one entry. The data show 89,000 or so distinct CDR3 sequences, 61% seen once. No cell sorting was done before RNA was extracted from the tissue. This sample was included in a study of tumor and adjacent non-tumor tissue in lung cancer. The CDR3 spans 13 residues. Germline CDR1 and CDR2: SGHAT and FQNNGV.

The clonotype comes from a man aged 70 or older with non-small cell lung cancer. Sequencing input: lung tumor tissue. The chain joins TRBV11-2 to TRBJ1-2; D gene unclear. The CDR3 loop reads CASGLRPNYDYTF. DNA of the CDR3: TGTGCCAGCGGCCTCCGACCTAACTATGACTACACCTTC.